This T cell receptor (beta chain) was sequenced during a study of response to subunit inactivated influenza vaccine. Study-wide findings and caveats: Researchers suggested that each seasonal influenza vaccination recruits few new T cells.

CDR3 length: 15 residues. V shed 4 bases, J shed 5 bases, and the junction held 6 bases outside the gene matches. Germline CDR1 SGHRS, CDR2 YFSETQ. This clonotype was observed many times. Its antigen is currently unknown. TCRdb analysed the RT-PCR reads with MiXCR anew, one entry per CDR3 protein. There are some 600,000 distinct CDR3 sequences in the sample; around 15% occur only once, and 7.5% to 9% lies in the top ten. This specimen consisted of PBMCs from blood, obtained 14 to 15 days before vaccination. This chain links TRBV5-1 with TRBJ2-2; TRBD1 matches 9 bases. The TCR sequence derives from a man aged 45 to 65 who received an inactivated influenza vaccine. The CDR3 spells CASSPGQGGTGELFF. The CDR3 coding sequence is TGCGCCAGCAGCCCGGGACAGGGAGGAACCGGGGAGCTGTTTTTT. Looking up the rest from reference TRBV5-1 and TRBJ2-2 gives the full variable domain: KAGVTQTPRYLIKTRGQQVTLSCSPISGHRSVSWYQQTPGQGLQFLFEYFSETQRNKGNFPGRFSGRQFSNSRSEMNVSTLELGDSALYLCASSPGQGGTGELFFGEGSRLTVL.